One and the same sample provided the 5 T cell receptor beta chains below, sequenced in a study of radiotherapy plus CTLA-4 blockade in lung cancer listed by TCRdb under 2018. Library preparation employed the immunoSEQ multiplex PCR assay. The table was pulled from immuneACCESS by TCRdb, which kept in-frame rearrangements only. Such tables lose some clones; where checked, under half of the loss comes from unresolved V genes, and the rest has no known cause. Across this sample there are about 60,000 clones, with 75% to 85% seen only once. The ten largest make up 3.5% to 4% of the sample. The sequenced sample was peripheral blood, obtained from a patient treated with radiotherapy plus ipilimumab. The receptors come from a human donor with non-small cell lung cancer who had a partial response to radiotherapy plus ipilimumab.

This clone showed up just once. The gene calls are TRBV6-4 and TRBJ2-3; 10 bases align to TRBD2. V lost 5 bases, J lost 7 bases, and 6 bases stayed unmatched. Per the germline V gene, CDR1 is MRHNA and CDR2 is SNTAGT. The CDR3 spans 14 residues. CDR3 in DNA: TGTGCCAGCAGTAGCGGGGGGGGCCTAAATACGCAGTATTTT. This gives the protein CASSSGGGLNTQYF.

This chain's CDR3 is CASSLTGVGNTIYF. Here the CDR3 DNA reads TGCGCCAGCAGCTTGACAGGGGTAGGAAACACCATATATTTT. This sequence joins TRBV5-1 and TRBJ1-3, with 7 bases identical to TRBD1. Per germline, CDR1 SGHRS and CDR2 YFSETQ. V shed 1 base, J shed 4 bases, and the junction held 2 bases outside the gene matches. The CDR3 is 14 residues long. The full variable domain, completed using reference TRBV5-1 and TRBJ1-3, is KAGVTQTPRYLIKTRGQQVTLSCSPISGHRSVSWYQQTPGQGLQFLFEYFSETQRNKGNFPGRFSGRQFSNSRSEMNVSTLELGDSALYLCASSLTGVGNTIYFGEGSWLTVV.

The chain employs TRBV2 and TRBJ2-5; 14 bases match TRBD2. Trimming cost V 5 bases and J 5 bases; bases outside gene matches: 7. This CDR3 region has 16 residues. From germline, CDR1 is SNHLY and CDR2 FYNNEI. CDR3 nucleotide sequence: TGTGCCAGCAGTCCGGGACTAGCGGGGGTGAGGGAGACCCAGTACTTC. Its protein product is CASSPGLAGVRETQYF.

This sequence joins TRBV7-8 and TRBJ2-5; 11 nucleotides align to TRBD2. This CDR3 is built from 16 residues. Germline V CDR1 and CDR2: SGHVS, FQNEAQ. Unmatched junction bases numbered 9, after V lost 5 bases and J lost 4 bases. The CDR3 spells CASSLLAGGLRETQYF. Here the CDR3 DNA reads TGTGCCAGCAGCCTATTAGCGGGGGGGCTGAGAGAGACCCAGTACTTC.

The V gene is TRBV27, the J gene TRBJ1-5; TRBD1 agrees at 7 bases. Germline-derived CDR1 and CDR2 are MNHEY and SMNVEV (reference sequence). This CDR3 contains 13 residues. Trimming cost V 10 bases and J 6 bases; bases outside gene matches: 9. The CDR3 is CATTAGGGQPQHF. DNA of the CDR3: TGTGCCACCACCGCAGGGGGTGGTCAGCCCCAGCATTTT.